The 31 T cell receptor beta chains below come from one sample, sequenced in a study of shared clonotypes between healthy human individuals. Using immunoSEQ multiplex PCR, the repertoire was profiled, and TCRdb retains in-frame clones only, with some absent. In the table there are millions of clones, approximately 94% of which are singletons. Sequences were obtained from naive CD4+ T cells sorted from blood. Subset noted: CD45RA+ positively selected. The receptors come from a man in his late teens or twenties in good health.

Notes on this clone: The sample carries other DNA sequences with the same CDR3. This chain links TRBV4-1 with TRBJ2-2; D is uncertain. With 1 base removed from V and 1 base from J, the gap between germline ends came to 7 bases. The CDR3 extends over 15 amino acids. CDR1 MGHRA and CDR2 YSYEKL come from the germline V gene. The CDR3 sequence is CASSQARMNTGELFF. CDR3 coding DNA: TGCGCCAGCAGCCAAGCGCGGATGAACACCGGGGAGCTGTTTTTT.

V and J are TRBV19 and TRBJ1-2; no definite D call. V was cut by 1 base and J by 4 bases, with 10 bases left in between. The CDR3 consists of 14 residues. Germline values: CDR1 LNHDA, CDR2 SQIVND (reference sequence). CDR3 sequence: CASSIVEGSYGYTF. DNA for the CDR3: TGTGCCAGTAGTATAGTCGAGGGTTCCTATGGCTACACCTTC.

This rearrangement joins TRBV5-1 to TRBJ2-5, with TRBD1 matching over 8 bases. Judging by the DNA end, TRBJ2-7 fits better; the J call may be wrong. CDR1 is SGHRS and CDR2 is YFSETQ in the germline V gene. The CDR3 is 14 residues long. CDR3 in amino acids: CASSSDRGEYEQYF. CDR3 in DNA: TGCGCCAGCAGCTCCGACAGGGGCGAGTACGAGCAGTACTTC.

This chain uses TRBV21-1 with TRBJ2-2. TRBV21-1 is marked as a pseudogene. The CDR3 consists of 16 residues. The CDR3 region is CASSKSTKHFCGELFF. In nucleotides, the CDR3 is TGTGCCAGCAGCAAAAGTACCAAACACTTCTGTGGGGAGCTGTTTTTT.

This chain links TRBV18 with TRBJ1-5, with D perhaps TRBD1 (5 bases). Germline-derived CDR1 and CDR2 are KGHSH and LQKENI. The CDR3 has 16 residues. V was pared by 2 bases and J by 4 bases, with 15 bases between. The CDR3 sequence: CASSPSPDSWNQPQHF. For the CDR3, the DNA is TGTGCCAGCTCACCATCCCCTGACAGTTGGAATCAGCCCCAGCATTTT.

The chain is built from TRBV29-1 and TRBJ2-2; 7 nucleotides align to TRBD1. The germline CDR1 and CDR2 sequences are SQVTM and ANQGSEA. With V trimmed by 6 bases and J by 4 bases, 14 bases remained unmatched. CDR3 length equals 16 residues. The CDR3 DNA reads as TGCAGCGTGCAACATGCGCGACAGGGCGGCACCGGGGAGCTGTTTTTT. Protein product: CSVQHARQGGTGELFF.

The rearrangement joins TRBV5-1 to TRBJ1-1, with D possibly TRBD1 on 6 matching bases. The ends were cut back, 0 bases at V and 3 bases at J, with 9 bases in the middle. Germline V gene lookup returns CDR1 SGHRS and CDR2 YFSETQ. The CDR3 is 14 amino acids. The CDR3 nucleotides are TGCGCCAGCAGCTTGGCTCACAGGGACACTGAAGCTTTCTTT. The encoded protein is CASSLAHRDTEAFF.

The rearrangement links TRBV29-1 to TRBJ2-3; perhaps D is TRBD1 or TRBD2 (5 bases each). The V end was cut by 3 bases, the J end by 2 bases, with 12 bases between. This CDR3 comprises 14 residues. CDR1 and CDR2 from the germline V gene are SQVTM and ANQGSEA. Here the CDR3 DNA reads TGCAGCGTTGAGACGGGGCCCCTCACAGATACGCAGTATTTT. This sequence encodes CSVETGPLTDTQYF.

This clone was seen a single time. V and J are TRBV29-1 and TRBJ1-2; possibly TRBD1 for D (6 bases). The CDR3 consists of 11 residues. With 0 bases removed from V and 8 bases from J, the gap between germline ends came to 7 bases. Looked up from germline, CDR1 is SQVTM and CDR2 is ANQGSEA. The CDR3 DNA reads as TGCAGCGTTGAAGAAGGGGGAGGCTACACCTTC. Amino acid sequence: CSVEEGGGYTF.

This sequence joins TRBV7-2 and TRBJ2-3, with D perhaps matching TRBD2 (6 bases). V was pared by 5 bases and J by 2 bases, with 8 bases between. In germline, CDR1 is SGHTA, CDR2 FQGNSA. The CDR3 is made up of 13 amino acids. In DNA, the CDR3 is TGTGCCAGCAGCGGCGGGAACACAGATACGCAGTATTTT. Amino acids: CASSGGNTDTQYF. Combining the CDR3 with reference TRBV7-2 and TRBJ2-3 gives the whole variable domain GAGVSQSPSNKVTEKGKDVELRCDPISGHTALYWYRQSLGQGLEFLIYFQGNSAPDKSGLPSDRFSAERTGGSVSTLTIQRTQQEDSAVYLCASSGGNTDTQYFGPGTRLTVL.

V is TRBV5-1 and J is TRBJ2-7; 7 bases fit TRBD1. The CDR3 covers 15 residues. V gave up 4 bases and J gave up 4 bases; unmatched junction bases: 11. CDR1 is SGHRS, CDR2 YFSETQ, per germline. The CDR3: CASSTETGVAYEQYF. CDR3 DNA: TGCGCCAGCAGCACAGAAACAGGGGTGGCGTACGAGCAGTACTTC.

The chain uses TRBV5-6 and TRBJ2-7; unclear D gene. Trimming removed 5 bases from V and 4 bases from J, with 16 bases in between. The CDR3 consists of 14 residues. From germline, CDR1 is SGHDT and CDR2 YYEEEE. CDR3 bases: TGTGCCAGCAGACTCCGCAGCACCGAGTACGAGCAGTACTTC. This gives the protein CASRLRSTEYEQYF.

The chain has TRBV30 and TRBJ1-1; no firm D call. V lost 4 bases to trimming and J lost 12 bases, with 18 bases between them. The CDR3 has 12 residues. Germline loops: CDR1 GTSNPN, CDR2 SVGIG (reference sequence). The DNA for the CDR3 is TGTGCCTGGACCGGGCCTTACTTGGGAACTTTCTTT. This translates into CAWTGPYLGTFF.

The chain has TRBV7-2 and TRBJ2-3, with TRBD2 matching over 8 bases. CDR1 and CDR2 from the germline V gene are SGHTA and FQGNSA. CDR3 length equals 15 residues. Trimming at V came to 2 bases and at J to 6 bases, leaving 7 bases not matched to a gene. CDR3 nucleotides: TGTGCCAGCAGCTTACTAGGGCGGGAGGTTGATACGCAGTATTTT. It yields the protein CASSLLGREVDTQYF.

This clone was counted only a few times. The chain carries TRBV21-1 and TRBJ2-7; the table's TRBD2 call for D was not verified on the DNA. TRBV21-1 has pseudogene status. This CDR3 has 16 residues. This CDR3 is CASGAETSGEPYEQYF. CDR3 in DNA: TGTGCCAGCGGGGCTGAGACTAGCGGGGAGCCATACGAGCAGTACTTC.

The V call is TRBV5-1, the J call TRBJ2-1, with TRBD2 matching 11 bases. There are 17 residues in the CDR3. With 4 bases clipped from V and 5 bases from J, the junction kept 11 bases outside the gene matches. From germline, CDR1 is SGHRS and CDR2 YFSETQ. CDR3 residues: CASSLGTSGAPNNEQFF. CDR3 nucleotides: TGCGCCAGCAGCCTCGGGACTAGCGGAGCCCCAAACAATGAGCAGTTCTTC. The whole variable domain, filled in from reference TRBV5-1 and TRBJ2-1, reads KAGVTQTPRYLIKTRGQQVTLSCSPISGHRSVSWYQQTPGQGLQFLFEYFSETQRNKGNFPGRFSGRQFSNSRSEMNVSTLELGDSALYLCASSLGTSGAPNNEQFFGPGTRLTVL.

In this sample, this clone turned up once. The rearrangement joins TRBV7-9 to TRBJ2-7, with D possibly being TRBD2 (7 bases). The CDR3 covers 18 residues. Trimming took 5 bases from V and 4 from J, leaving 27 bases between them. Germline CDR1 SEHNR, CDR2 FQNEAQ (reference sequence). This CDR3 is CASSPLVGGDKVMYEQYF. In DNA, the CDR3 is TGTGCCAGCAGCCCTCTTGTGGGGGGGGACAAGGTGATGTACGAGCAGTACTTC.

Details on this clone: Other DNA sequences in this sample translate to the same CDR3. The chain has TRBV5-1 and TRBJ2-3; 9 bases line up with TRBD1. Germline V gives CDR1 SGHRS, CDR2 YFSETQ. CDR3 size: 14 residues. Trimming cost V 4 bases and J 3 bases; bases outside gene matches: 3. CDR3 DNA sequence: TGCGCCAGCAGCCCAGGACAGGGGACAGATACGCAGTATTTT. Its protein product is CASSPGQGTDTQYF.

Notes on this clone: Germline and junction disagree at one end, which may indicate a read error. J is TRBJ1-6 and V is TRBV5-4, with 9 bases lining up with TRBD1. The CDR3 runs to 16 residues. The V gene's germline CDR1 is SGHNT and CDR2 YYREEE (reference sequence). For the CDR3, the DNA is TGTGCCAGCAGATTGGGGGGACAGGGACTTAATTCACCCCTCCACTTT. This encodes CASRLGGQGLNSPLHF.

The chain combines TRBV2 with TRBJ2-5, with 9 bases aligning to TRBD2. Per the germline V gene, CDR1 is SNHLY and CDR2 is FYNNEI. This CDR3 comprises 14 residues. After removal of 3 bases from V and 5 bases from J, the junction contained 4 bases not matched to a gene. CDR3 bases: TGTGCCAGCAGTGAGCGGGAGGGCCACGAGACCCAGTACTTC. It translates to CASSEREGHETQYF.

The V and J genes are TRBV30 and TRBJ2-2, with D unresolved. V was shortened by 7 bases and J by 0 bases, with 9 bases between the two germline ends. Germline V CDR1 and CDR2: GTSNPN, SVGIG (reference sequence). There are 13 residues in the CDR3. The CDR3 DNA sequence: TGTGCCTACAGACTTACGAACACCGGGGAGCTGTTTTTT. This translates into CAYRLTNTGELFF.

This clone was observed a single time. The CDR3 nucleotides are TGTGCCAGTTGCGGGAGAAACACCGGGGAGCTGTTTTTT. It translates to CASCGRNTGELFF. The chain joins TRBV19 to TRBJ2-2, with 7 bases identical to TRBD2. The CDR3 is 13 residues long. The V and J ends lost 8 bases and 2 bases, in that order; junction bases with no gene match: 2. CDR1 and CDR2 (germline): LNHDA, SQIVND (reference sequence).

The chain couples TRBV10-1 to TRBJ2-3; 8 nucleotides line up with TRBD2. V gave up 9 bases and J gave up 0 bases; unmatched junction bases: 8. Germline CDR1 and CDR2: WNHNN and SYGVQD (reference sequence). This CDR3 spans 15 amino acids. The CDR3 loop is CASRAGVLSTDTQYF. In DNA, the CDR3 is TGCGCCAGTAGAGCGGGGGTACTTAGCACAGATACGCAGTATTTT.

The V and J genes are TRBV30 and TRBJ2-1; 8 positions match TRBD1. This CDR3 has 14 amino acids. The V gene end was trimmed by 4 bases and the J gene end by 3 bases; junction bases not matched to a gene: 5. The V gene's germline CDR1 is GTSNPN and CDR2 SVGIG (reference sequence). CDR3 residues: CAWIGQGVYNEQFF. In nucleotides, the CDR3 is TGTGCCTGGATCGGACAGGGCGTCTACAATGAGCAGTTCTTC.

The V and J genes are TRBV7-2 and TRBJ2-5; 8 nucleotides match TRBD1. CDR1 is SGHTA and CDR2 is FQGNSA in the germline V gene. This CDR3 contains 15 residues. The V segment lost 5 bases and the J segment 2 bases; nucleotides outside the gene matches: 7. The CDR3 region has the DNA TGTGCCAGCAGCACCGGACAGGGAAGACAAGAGACCCAGTACTTC. Translating it yields CASSTGQGRQETQYF.

This chain joins TRBV18 and TRBJ2-1, with D unresolved. Trimming stripped 2 bases from V and 12 bases from J, with 20 bases between. Germline assignment: CDR1 KGHSH and CDR2 LQKENI. The CDR3 spans 15 residues. CDR3: CASSPMTDRRLGQFF. CDR3 bases: TGTGCCAGCTCACCAATGACGGACCGCAGGTTGGGGCAGTTCTTC.

The V call is TRBV5-1, the J call TRBJ2-1; 9 bases line up with TRBD2. Germline V gene lookup returns CDR1 SGHRS and CDR2 YFSETQ. This CDR3 is 13 amino acids long. V was clipped by 5 bases and J by 5 bases; unmatched bases: 2. The CDR3 nucleotides are TGCGCCAGCAGGGCTAGCGGGAACAATGAGCAGTTCTTC. Protein product: CASRASGNNEQFF.

The V call is TRBV27, the J call TRBJ1-1; D is possibly TRBD1 (6 bases). Trimming removed 6 bases at V and 7 bases at J, with 15 bases between. The CDR3 is 13 amino acids. Germline V CDR1 and CDR2: MNHEY, SMNVEV (reference sequence). The CDR3 sequence is CASRPGQRLEAFF. The CDR3 coding sequence is TGTGCCAGCAGGCCTGGACAGAGGCTTGAAGCTTTCTTT.

The rearrangement uses TRBV25-1 and TRBJ2-1; 10 nucleotides line up with TRBD1. V shed 1 base, J shed 10 bases, and the junction held 10 bases outside the gene matches. The germline CDR1 and CDR2 sequences are MGHDK and SYGVNS. The CDR3 runs 16 residues. CDR3 loop: CASSESGQGPEQEQFF. CDR3 DNA sequence: TGTGCCAGCAGTGAATCGGGACAGGGGCCGGAACAGGAGCAGTTCTTC. Complete variable domain (other parts from reference TRBV25-1 and TRBJ2-1): EADIYQTPRYLVIGTGKKITLECSQTMGHDKMYWYQQDPGMELHLIHYSYGVNSTEKGDLSSESTVSRIRTEHFPLTLESARPSHTSQYLCASSESGQGPEQEQFFGPGTRLTVL.

J is TRBJ2-1 and V is TRBV30; 10 nucleotides agree with TRBD2. CDR1 GTSNPN and CDR2 SVGIG come from the germline V gene (reference sequence). V was clipped by 1 base and J by 8 bases; unmatched bases: 8. The CDR3 has 15 residues. The chain's CDR3 is CAWSGKAGGEDEQFF. DNA for the CDR3: TGTGCCTGGAGTGGGAAAGCGGGGGGGGAGGATGAGCAGTTCTTC. The full variable domain, in which reference TRBV30 and TRBJ2-1 provide the parts outside the CDR3, is SQTIHQWPATLVQPVGSPLSLECTVEGTSNPNLYWYRQAAGRGLQLLFYSVGIGQISSEVPQNLSASRPQDRQFILSSKKLLLSDSGFYLCAWSGKAGGEDEQFFGPGTRLTVL.

This chain uses TRBV5-6 with TRBJ2-5, with TRBD2 matching over 8 bases. Germline V lookup: CDR1 SGHDT, CDR2 YYEEEE. The CDR3 runs 14 residues. V gave up 6 bases and J gave up 3 bases; unmatched junction bases: 7. CDR3 protein: CASTSGLVEETQYF. In nucleotides, the CDR3 is TGTGCCAGCACCTCGGGACTAGTGGAAGAGACCCAGTACTTC.